The next 11 T cell receptor beta chains were all read from a single sample in a study of OX40 agonist ivuxolimab in advanced cancers. Only in-frame clones appear in the TCRdb table, and some are missing; sequencing was by immunoSEQ multiplex PCR. The profile shows about 48,000 clones, 80% to 90% of them singletons. The material sequenced was CD4+ or CD8+ T cells sorted from blood, taken in a trial of the OX40 agonist ivuxolimab. The receptors originated from an adult with an advanced solid tumor such as melanoma, head and neck, liver or kidney cancer.

This clone was observed a single time. The rearrangement uses TRBV6-5 and TRBJ2-7, with 7 bases matching TRBD2. Germline lookup yields CDR1 MNHEY and CDR2 SVGAGI. The ends lost 2 bases at V and 1 base at J; junction bases unmatched: 5. The CDR3 is made up of 15 amino acids. CDR3 sequence reads: CASSYERGISYEQYF. CDR3 in DNA: TGTGCCAGCAGTTACGAGCGGGGTATATCCTACGAGCAGTACTTC.

This chain uses TRBV5-5 with TRBJ2-5, with 15 bases lining up with TRBD2. The CDR3 loop spans 17 amino acids. Germline V CDR1 and CDR2: SGHKS, YYEKEE (reference sequence). V trimming: 2 bases; J trimming: 2 bases; junction bases outside the gene matches: 4. CDR3 DNA sequence: TGTGCCAGCAGCTTAGGACTAGCGGGGGGGACGCAAGAGACCCAGTACTTC. This gives the protein CASSLGLAGGTQETQYF.

The chain is built from TRBV2 and TRBJ2-7; D might be TRBD1 or TRBD2, each matching 5 bases. The germline V and J ends were trimmed by 3 bases and 0 bases, with 12 bases remaining between them. The CDR3 contains 15 residues. CDR1 and CDR2 (germline): SNHLY, FYNNEI. CDR3 protein: CASSDMAGSSYEQYF. CDR3 sequence (DNA): TGTGCCAGCAGTGATATGGCAGGGAGCTCCTACGAGCAGTACTTC.

The J gene is TRBJ2-7, the V gene TRBV28; 7 bases are shared with TRBD1. With V trimmed by 0 bases and J by 3 bases, 2 bases remained unmatched. Germline loops: CDR1 MDHEN, CDR2 SYDVKM. The CDR3 is made up of 14 amino acids. The chain's CDR3 is CASSLWDRSYEQYF. The DNA for the CDR3 is TGTGCCAGCAGTTTATGGGACAGGAGCTACGAGCAGTACTTC.

The gene calls are TRBV19 and TRBJ1-2, with 11 positions matching TRBD1. This CDR3 is 17 amino acids long. The J segment lost 3 bases and the V segment lost 3 bases, leaving 9 bases of the junction unmatched. In germline, CDR1 is LNHDA, CDR2 SQIVND (reference sequence). The CDR3 protein is CASSIAPGQGADYGYTF. The DNA for the CDR3 is TGTGCCAGTAGTATCGCCCCCGGACAGGGGGCAGACTATGGCTACACCTTC.

The rearrangement links TRBV25-1 to TRBJ2-2; D gene uncertain. CDR1 is MGHDK, CDR2 SYGVNS, per germline. V dropped 6 bases and J dropped 2 bases, with 13 bases sitting between them. This CDR3 region has 15 residues. The CDR3 DNA reads as TGTGCCAGCAGCCAATCCGGGCTAAACACCGGGGAGCTGTTTTTT. It specifies CASSQSGLNTGELFF.

The CDR3 reads CASSVYRDSYEQYF. The CDR3 coding sequence is TGTGCCAGCAGTGTCTACAGGGATTCCTACGAGCAGTACTTC. The rearrangement links TRBV28 to TRBJ2-7; a possible D gene is TRBD1 (6 bases). Germline-derived CDR1 and CDR2 are MDHEN and SYDVKM. V lost 5 bases, J lost 1 base, and 12 bases lay in between. This CDR3 has 14 amino acids. Together with reference TRBV28 and TRBJ2-7, the CDR3 gives the full variable domain: DVKVTQSSRYLVKRTGEKVFLECVQDMDHENMFWYRQDPGLGLRLIYFSYDVKMKEKGDIPEGYSVSREKKERFSLILESASTNQTSMYLCASSVYRDSYEQYFGPGTRLTVT.

The chain links TRBV6-1 to TRBJ1-1, with 9 bases matching TRBD1. The V segment lost 6 bases and the J segment 2 bases; nucleotides outside the gene matches: 4. This CDR3 is 14 amino acids long. CDR1 is MNHNS, CDR2 SASEGT, per germline. The CDR3 protein is CASRGGQGNTEAFF. The CDR3 DNA is TGTGCCAGCAGGGGGGGACAGGGAAACACTGAAGCTTTCTTT.

The V call is TRBV5-1, the J call TRBJ2-5, with 7 positions matching TRBD2. The germline V gene encodes CDR1 SGHRS and CDR2 YFSETQ. The CDR3 is 15 residues long. The V and J ends lost 4 bases and 4 bases, in that order; junction bases with no gene match: 10. CDR3 sequence (DNA): TGCGCCAGCAGCATATGGACTAGGCTGTCAGAGACCCAGTACTTC. Its protein is CASSIWTRLSETQYF.

Written as DNA, the CDR3 is TGTGCCAGCAGTTATGGCGGGGGGGCCACGGAGACCCAGTACTTC. This sequence encodes CASSYGGGATETQYF. This chain joins TRBV4-2 and TRBJ2-5, with TRBD2 matching 9 bases. This CDR3 is built from 15 residues. The ends lost 6 bases at V and 5 bases at J; junction bases unmatched: 10. Per the germline V gene, CDR1 is LGHNA and CDR2 is YNFKEQ.

The chain combines TRBV7-2 with TRBJ2-7; D is possibly TRBD1 (6 bases). Germline V gives CDR1 SGHTA, CDR2 FQGNSA. Trimming took off 4 bases at V and 3 bases at J, with 10 bases between the two ends. This CDR3 has 13 amino acids. The CDR3: CASSSMDSYEQYF. CDR3 sequence (DNA): TGTGCCAGCAGCTCCATGGACAGCTACGAGCAGTACTTC.